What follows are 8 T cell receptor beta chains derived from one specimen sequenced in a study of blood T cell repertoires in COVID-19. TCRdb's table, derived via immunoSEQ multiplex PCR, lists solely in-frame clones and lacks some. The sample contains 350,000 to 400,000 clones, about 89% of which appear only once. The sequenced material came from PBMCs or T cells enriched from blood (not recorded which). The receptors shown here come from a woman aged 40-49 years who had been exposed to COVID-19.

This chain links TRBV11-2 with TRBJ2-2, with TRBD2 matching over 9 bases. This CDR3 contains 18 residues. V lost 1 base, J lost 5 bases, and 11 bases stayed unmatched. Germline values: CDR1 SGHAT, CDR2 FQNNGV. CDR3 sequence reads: CASSLVGAGGGRTGELFF. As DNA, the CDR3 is TGTGCCAGCAGCTTAGTAGGAGCGGGGGGCGGAAGGACCGGGGAGCTGTTTTTT.

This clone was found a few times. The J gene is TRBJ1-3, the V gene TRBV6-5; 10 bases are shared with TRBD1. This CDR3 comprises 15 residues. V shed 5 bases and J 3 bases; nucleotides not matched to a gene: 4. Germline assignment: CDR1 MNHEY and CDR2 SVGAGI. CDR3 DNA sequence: TGTGCCAGCAGTACCGGACAGGGGGGTGGAAACACCATATATTTT. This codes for CASSTGQGGGNTIYF.

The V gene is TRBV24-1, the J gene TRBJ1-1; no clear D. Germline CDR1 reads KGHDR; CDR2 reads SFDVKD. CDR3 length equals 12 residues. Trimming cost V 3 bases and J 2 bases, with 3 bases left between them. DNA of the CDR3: TGTGCCACCAGTGATAGCAACACTGAAGCTTTCTTT. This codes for CATSDSNTEAFF.

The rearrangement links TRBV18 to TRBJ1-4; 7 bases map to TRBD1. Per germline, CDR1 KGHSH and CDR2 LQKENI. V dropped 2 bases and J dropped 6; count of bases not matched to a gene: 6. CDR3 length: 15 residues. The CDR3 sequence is CASSPDRAGHEKLFF. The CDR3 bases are TGTGCCAGCTCACCAGACAGGGCGGGTCATGAAAAACTGTTTTTT.

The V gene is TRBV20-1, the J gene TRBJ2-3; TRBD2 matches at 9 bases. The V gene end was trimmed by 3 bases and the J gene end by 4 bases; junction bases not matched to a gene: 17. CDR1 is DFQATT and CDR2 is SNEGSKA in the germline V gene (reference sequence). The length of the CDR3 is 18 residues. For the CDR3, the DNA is TGCAGTGCTAGTCTCGCTAGCGGGACTTCTAGAGGGGCAGATACGCAGTATTTT. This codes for CSASLASGTSRGADTQYF.

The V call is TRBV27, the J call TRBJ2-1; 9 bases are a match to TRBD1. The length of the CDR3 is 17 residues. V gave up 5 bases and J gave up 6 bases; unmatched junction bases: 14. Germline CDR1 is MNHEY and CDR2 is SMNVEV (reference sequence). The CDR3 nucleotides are TGTGCCAGCAGTATTCGCCCCGGGACAGGGATTATCAATGAGCAGTTCTTC. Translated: CASSIRPGTGIINEQFF.

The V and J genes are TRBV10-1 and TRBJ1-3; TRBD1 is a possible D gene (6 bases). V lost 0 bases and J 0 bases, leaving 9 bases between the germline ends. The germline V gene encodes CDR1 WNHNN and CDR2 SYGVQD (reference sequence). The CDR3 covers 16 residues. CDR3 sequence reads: CASSESRTDSGNTIYF. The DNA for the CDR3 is TGCGCCAGCAGTGAGTCAAGGACAGACTCTGGAAACACCATATATTTT.

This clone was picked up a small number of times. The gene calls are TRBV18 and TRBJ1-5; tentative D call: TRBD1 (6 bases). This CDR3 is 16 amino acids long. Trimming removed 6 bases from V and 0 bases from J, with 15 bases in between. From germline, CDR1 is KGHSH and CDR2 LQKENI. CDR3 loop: CASSPPGQLSNQPQHF. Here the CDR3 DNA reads TGTGCCAGCTCTCCTCCGGGACAACTTAGCAATCAGCCCCAGCATTTT.